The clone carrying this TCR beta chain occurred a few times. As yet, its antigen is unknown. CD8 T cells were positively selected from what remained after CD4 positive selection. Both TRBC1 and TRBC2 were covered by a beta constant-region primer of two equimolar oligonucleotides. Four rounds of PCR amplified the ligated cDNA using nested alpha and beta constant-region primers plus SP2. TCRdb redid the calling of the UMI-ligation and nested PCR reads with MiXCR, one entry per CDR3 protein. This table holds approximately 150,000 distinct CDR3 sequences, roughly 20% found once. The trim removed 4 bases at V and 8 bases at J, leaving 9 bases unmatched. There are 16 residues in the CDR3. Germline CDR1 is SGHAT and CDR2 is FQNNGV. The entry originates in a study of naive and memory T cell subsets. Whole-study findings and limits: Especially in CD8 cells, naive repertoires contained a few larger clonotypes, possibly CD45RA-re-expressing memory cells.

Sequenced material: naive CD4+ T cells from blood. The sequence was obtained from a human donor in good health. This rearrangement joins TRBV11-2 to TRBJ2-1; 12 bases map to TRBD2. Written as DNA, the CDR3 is TGTGCCAGCAGCTCAAGGACTAGCGGGAAGATCGATGAGCAGTTCTTC. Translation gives CASSSRTSGKIDEQFF.